The TCR beta chain described here comes from a study of monozygotic twins with cystic fibrosis. Comments on this clone: Its antigen is not known.

Study-wide results and limits: Low clonality (median roughly 0.009) suggested a mostly naive repertoire. Nucleotide-identical clonotype sharing was significantly higher within monozygotic CF twin pairs than between unrelated CF individuals. J usage was most co-twin-similar in 8 of 16 pairs, V in 13.

Assay used: immunoSEQ multiplex PCR; TCRdb lists only in-frame clones, some missing. In the table there are some 33,000 clones, 80% to 95% of which are singletons. Per the germline V gene, CDR1 is LNHDA and CDR2 is SQIVND (reference sequence). The length of the CDR3 is 15 residues. V lost 9 bases, J lost 1 base, and 3 bases stayed unmatched. The sequence was collected from a boy under 10 years old with cystic fibrosis. Specimen: blood. The chain carries TRBV19 and TRBJ2-5, with 15 positions matching TRBD2. The CDR3 bases are TGTGCCAGCAAGGGACTAGCGGGGGGCCAAGAGACCCAGTACTTC. The encoded protein is CASKGLAGGQETQYF.